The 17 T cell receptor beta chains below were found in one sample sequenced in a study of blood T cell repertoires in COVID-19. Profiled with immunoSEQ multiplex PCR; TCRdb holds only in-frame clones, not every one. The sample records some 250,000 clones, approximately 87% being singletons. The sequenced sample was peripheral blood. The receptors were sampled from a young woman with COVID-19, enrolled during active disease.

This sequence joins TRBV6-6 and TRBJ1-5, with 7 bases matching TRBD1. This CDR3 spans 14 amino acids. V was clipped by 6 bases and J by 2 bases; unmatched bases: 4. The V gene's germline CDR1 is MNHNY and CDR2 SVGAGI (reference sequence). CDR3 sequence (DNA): TGTGCCAGCAGCGACGGGACAGGCAATCAGCCCCAGCATTTT. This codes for CASSDGTGNQPQHF.

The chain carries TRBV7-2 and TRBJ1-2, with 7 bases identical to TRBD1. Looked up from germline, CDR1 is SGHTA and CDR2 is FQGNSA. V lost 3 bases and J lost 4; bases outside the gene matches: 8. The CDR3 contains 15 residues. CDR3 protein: CASSLGTGVIYGYTF. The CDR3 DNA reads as TGTGCCAGCAGCTTGGGAACAGGGGTGATCTATGGCTACACCTTC. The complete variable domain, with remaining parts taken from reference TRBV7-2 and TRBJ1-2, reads GAGVSQSPSNKVTEKGKDVELRCDPISGHTALYWYRQSLGQGLEFLIYFQGNSAPDKSGLPSDRFSAERTGGSVSTLTIQRTQQEDSAVYLCASSLGTGVIYGYTFGSGTRLTVV.

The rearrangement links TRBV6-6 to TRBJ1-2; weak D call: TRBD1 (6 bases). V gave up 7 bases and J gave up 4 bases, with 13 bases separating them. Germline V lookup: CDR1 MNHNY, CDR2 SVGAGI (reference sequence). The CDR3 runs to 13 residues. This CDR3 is CASTLDRPYGYTF. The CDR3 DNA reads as TGTGCCAGCACCTTGGACAGACCCTATGGCTACACCTTC.

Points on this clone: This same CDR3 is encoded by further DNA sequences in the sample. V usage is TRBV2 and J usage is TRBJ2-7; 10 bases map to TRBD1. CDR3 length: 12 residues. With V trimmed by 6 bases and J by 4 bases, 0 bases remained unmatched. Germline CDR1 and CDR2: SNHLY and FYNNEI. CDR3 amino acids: CASRDRGYEQYF. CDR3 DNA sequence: TGTGCCAGCAGGGACAGGGGGTACGAGCAGTACTTC.

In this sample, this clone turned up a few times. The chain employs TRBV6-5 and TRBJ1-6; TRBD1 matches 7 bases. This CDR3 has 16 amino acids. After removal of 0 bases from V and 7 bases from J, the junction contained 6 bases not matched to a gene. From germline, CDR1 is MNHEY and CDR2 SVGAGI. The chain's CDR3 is CASSYSNRGLNSPLHF. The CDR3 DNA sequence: TGTGCCAGCAGTTACTCAAACAGGGGCCTCAATTCACCCCTCCACTTT.

DNA of the CDR3: TGTGCCAGCAGTGTAACAGAAACGAATGAAAAACTGTTTTTT. Its protein product is CASSVTETNEKLFF. The J gene is TRBJ1-4, the V gene TRBV2; D call uncertain. Between the trimmed V and J ends, which lost 4 bases and 5 bases, there was a span of 11 bases. This CDR3 contains 14 residues. Germline CDR1 is SNHLY and CDR2 is FYNNEI. The variable domain in full, completed from reference TRBV2 and TRBJ1-4, reads EPEVTQTPSHQVTQMGQEVILRCVPISNHLYFYWYRQILGQKVEFLVSFYNNEISEKSEIFDDQFSVERPDGSNFTLKIRSTKLEDSAMYFCASSVTETNEKLFFGSGTQLSVL.

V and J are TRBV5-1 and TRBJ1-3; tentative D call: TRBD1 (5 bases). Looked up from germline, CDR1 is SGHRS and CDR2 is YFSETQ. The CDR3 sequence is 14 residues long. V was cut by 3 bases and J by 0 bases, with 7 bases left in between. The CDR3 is CASSSDTSGNTIYF. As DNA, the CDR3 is TGCGCCAGCAGCTCGGACACCTCTGGAAACACCATATATTTT.

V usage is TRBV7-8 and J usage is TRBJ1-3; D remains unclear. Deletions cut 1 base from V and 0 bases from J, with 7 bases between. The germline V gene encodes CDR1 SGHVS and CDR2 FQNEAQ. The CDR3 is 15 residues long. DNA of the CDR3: TGTGCCAGCAGCTTAGGCACTAGCTCTGGAAACACCATATATTTT. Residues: CASSLGTSSGNTIYF.

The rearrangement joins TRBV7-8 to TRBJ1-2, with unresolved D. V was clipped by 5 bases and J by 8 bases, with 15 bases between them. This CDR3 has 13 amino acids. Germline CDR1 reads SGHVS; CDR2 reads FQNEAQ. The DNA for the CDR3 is TGTGCCAGCAGCGCCGCCGGAGGGAAAGGCTACACCTTC. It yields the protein CASSAAGGKGYTF.

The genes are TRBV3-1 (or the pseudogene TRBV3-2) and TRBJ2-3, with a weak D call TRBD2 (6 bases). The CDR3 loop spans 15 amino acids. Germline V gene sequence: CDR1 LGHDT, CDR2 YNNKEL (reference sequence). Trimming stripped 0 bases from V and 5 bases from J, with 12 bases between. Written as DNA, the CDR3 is TGTGCCAGCAGCCAAGAGCGGGGCCTGATAGATACGCAGTATTTT. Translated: CASSQERGLIDTQYF.

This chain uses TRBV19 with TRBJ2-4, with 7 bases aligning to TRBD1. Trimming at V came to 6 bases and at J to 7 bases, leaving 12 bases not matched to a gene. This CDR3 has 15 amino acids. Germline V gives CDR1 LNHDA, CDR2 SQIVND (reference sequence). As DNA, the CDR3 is TGTGCCAGTAGGGAAGTTGGGGGCAGGGGGAACATTCAGTACTTC. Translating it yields CASREVGGRGNIQYF. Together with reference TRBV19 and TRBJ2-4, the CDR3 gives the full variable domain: DGGITQSPKYLFRKEGQNVTLSCEQNLNHDAMYWYRQDPGQGLRLIYYSQIVNDFQKGDIAEGYSVSREKKESFPLTVTSAQKNPTAFYLCASREVGGRGNIQYFGAGTRLSVL.

In DNA form, the CDR3 reads TGTGCCAGCAGGAACAGGGGGATGAAGACCCAGTACTTC. Translating it yields CASRNRGMKTQYF. V and J are TRBV28 and TRBJ2-5; 8 bases are a match to TRBD1. J lost 6 bases, V lost 6 bases, and 6 bases had no gene match. CDR1 is MDHEN and CDR2 is SYDVKM in the germline V gene. This CDR3 contains 13 residues.

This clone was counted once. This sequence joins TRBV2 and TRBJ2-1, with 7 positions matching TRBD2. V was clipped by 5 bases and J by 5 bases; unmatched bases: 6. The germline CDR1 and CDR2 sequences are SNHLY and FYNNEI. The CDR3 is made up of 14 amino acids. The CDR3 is CASSKRTSDNEQFF. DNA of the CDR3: TGTGCCAGCAGTAAGCGGACTAGTGACAATGAGCAGTTCTTC. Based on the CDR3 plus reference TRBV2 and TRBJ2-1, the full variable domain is EPEVTQTPSHQVTQMGQEVILRCVPISNHLYFYWYRQILGQKVEFLVSFYNNEISEKSEIFDDQFSVERPDGSNFTLKIRSTKLEDSAMYFCASSKRTSDNEQFFGPGTRLTVL.

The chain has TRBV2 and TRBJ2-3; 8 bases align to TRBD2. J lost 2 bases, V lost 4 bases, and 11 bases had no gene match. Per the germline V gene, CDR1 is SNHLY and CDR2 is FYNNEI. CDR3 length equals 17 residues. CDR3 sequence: CASSGLSGVFSTDTQYF. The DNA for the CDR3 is TGTGCCAGCAGTGGTCTTAGCGGGGTTTTTTCCACAGATACGCAGTATTTT.

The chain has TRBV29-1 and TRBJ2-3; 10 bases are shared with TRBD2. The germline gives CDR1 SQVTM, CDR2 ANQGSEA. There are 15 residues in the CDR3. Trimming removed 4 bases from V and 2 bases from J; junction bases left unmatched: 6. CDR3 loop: CSVVIAGGPTDTQYF. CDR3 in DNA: TGCAGCGTTGTTATAGCGGGGGGCCCCACAGATACGCAGTATTTT.

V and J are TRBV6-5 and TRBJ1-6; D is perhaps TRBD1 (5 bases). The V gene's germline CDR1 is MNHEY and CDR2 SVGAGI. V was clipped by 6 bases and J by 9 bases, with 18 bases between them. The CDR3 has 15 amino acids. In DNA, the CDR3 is TGTGCCAGCAGCGTCCAGGGCGCTATGGGTTCACCCCTCCACTTT. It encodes CASSVQGAMGSPLHF.

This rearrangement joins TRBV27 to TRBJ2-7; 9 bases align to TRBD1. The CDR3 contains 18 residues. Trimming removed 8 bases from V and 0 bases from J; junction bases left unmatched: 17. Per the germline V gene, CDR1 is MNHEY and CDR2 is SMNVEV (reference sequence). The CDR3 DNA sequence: TGTGCCAGCCGCGGGTACACGGACAGGGGCCACATCTCCTACGAGCAGTACTTC. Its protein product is CASRGYTDRGHISYEQYF.